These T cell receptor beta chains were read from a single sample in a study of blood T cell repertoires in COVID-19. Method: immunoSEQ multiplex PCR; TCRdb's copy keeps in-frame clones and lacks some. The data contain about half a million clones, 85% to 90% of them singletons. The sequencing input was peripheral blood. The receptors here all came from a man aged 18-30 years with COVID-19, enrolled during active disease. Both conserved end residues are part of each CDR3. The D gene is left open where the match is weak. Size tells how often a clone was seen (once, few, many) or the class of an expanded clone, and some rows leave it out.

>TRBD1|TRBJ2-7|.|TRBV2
CASRRQGANSDEQYF
TGTGCCAGCAGACGACAGGGGGCAAATTCCGACGAGCAGTACTTC
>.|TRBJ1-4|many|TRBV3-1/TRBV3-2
CASSQSYEKLFF
TGTGCCAGCAGCCAGAGTTATGAAAAACTGTTTTTT
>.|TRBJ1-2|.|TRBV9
CASSSSRPTFGYTF
TGTGCCAGCAGCTCCTCGCGCCCAACTTTCGGCTACACCTTC
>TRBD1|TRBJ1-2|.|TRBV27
CASSSPGQGSYGYTF
TGTGCCAGCAGTTCCCCGGGACAGGGCAGCTATGGCTACACCTTC
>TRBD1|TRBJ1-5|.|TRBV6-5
CASSRDRGYNQPQHF
TGTGCCAGCAGTCGGGACAGGGGTTACAATCAGCCCCAGCATTTT
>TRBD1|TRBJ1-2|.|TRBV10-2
CASNGQGGNYGYTF
TGCGCCAGCAATGGACAGGGTGGAAACTATGGCTACACCTTC
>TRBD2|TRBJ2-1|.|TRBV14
CASSQISYGLAADNEQFF
TGTGCCAGCAGCCAAATTTCATATGGACTAGCGGCCGACAATGAGCAGTTCTTC
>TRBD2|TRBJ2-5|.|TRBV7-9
CASSRRTGGPGQETQYF
TGTGCCAGCAGCCGACGTACGGGGGGGCCTGGACAAGAGACCCAGTACTTC
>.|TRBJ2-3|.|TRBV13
CASSLGDGGTDTQYF
TGTGCCAGCAGCTTAGGAGACGGGGGAACAGATACGCAGTATTTT
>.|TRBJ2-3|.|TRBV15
CATSRDWRDTQYF
TGTGCCACCAGCAGAGATTGGAGAGATACGCAGTATTTT
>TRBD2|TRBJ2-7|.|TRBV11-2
CASSLDLAGGREQYF
TGTGCCAGCAGCTTAGATCTAGCGGGGGGCAGGGAGCAGTACTTC
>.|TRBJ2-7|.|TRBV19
CASSIVGTPTYEQYF
TGTGCCAGTAGTATAGTAGGGACACCCACCTACGAGCAGTACTTC
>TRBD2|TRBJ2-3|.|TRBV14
CASSQVPKAGGASLTDTQYF
TGTGCCAGCAGCCAAGTCCCTAAGGCCGGGGGGGCTTCCCTCACAGATACGCAGTATTTT
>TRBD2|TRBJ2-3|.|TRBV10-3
CAISETRTSGGSTDTQYF
TGTGCCATCAGTGAGACTCGGACTAGCGGGGGGTCCACAGATACGCAGTATTTT
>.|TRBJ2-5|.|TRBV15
CATSRGAVGIQETQYF
TGTGCCACCAGCAGAGGAGCGGTGGGGATACAAGAGACCCAGTACTTC
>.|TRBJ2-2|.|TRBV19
CASSIGTRGTGELFF
TGTGCCAGTAGTATAGGTACTCGGGGGACCGGGGAGCTGTTTTTT
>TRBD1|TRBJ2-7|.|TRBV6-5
CASTRTGGSISEQYF
TGTGCCAGCACTCGGACAGGGGGCTCTATTAGCGAGCAGTACTTC
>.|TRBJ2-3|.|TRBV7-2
CASSLSGEGADTQYF
TGTGCCAGCAGCTTATCGGGGGAAGGCGCAGATACGCAGTATTTT
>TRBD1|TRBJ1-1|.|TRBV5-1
CASSLGQGRTEAFF
TGCGCCAGCAGCTTGGGACAGGGGAGGACTGAAGCTTTCTTT
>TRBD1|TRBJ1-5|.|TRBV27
CASSSLDRGPYQPQHF
TGTGCCAGCAGTTCGCTCGACAGGGGGCCGTATCAGCCCCAGCATTTT
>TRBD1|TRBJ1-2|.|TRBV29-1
CSVRQGAGGYTF
TGCAGCGTCAGACAGGGGGCGGGTGGCTACACCTTC
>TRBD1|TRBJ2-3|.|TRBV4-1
CASSLGGGTGLTDTQYF
TGCGCCAGCAGCCTTGGCGGTGGGACAGGACTCACAGATACGCAGTATTTT
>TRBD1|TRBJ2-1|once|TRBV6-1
CASSERQGPYNEQFF
TGTGCCAGCAGTGAGCGACAGGGGCCCTACAATGAGCAGTTCTTC